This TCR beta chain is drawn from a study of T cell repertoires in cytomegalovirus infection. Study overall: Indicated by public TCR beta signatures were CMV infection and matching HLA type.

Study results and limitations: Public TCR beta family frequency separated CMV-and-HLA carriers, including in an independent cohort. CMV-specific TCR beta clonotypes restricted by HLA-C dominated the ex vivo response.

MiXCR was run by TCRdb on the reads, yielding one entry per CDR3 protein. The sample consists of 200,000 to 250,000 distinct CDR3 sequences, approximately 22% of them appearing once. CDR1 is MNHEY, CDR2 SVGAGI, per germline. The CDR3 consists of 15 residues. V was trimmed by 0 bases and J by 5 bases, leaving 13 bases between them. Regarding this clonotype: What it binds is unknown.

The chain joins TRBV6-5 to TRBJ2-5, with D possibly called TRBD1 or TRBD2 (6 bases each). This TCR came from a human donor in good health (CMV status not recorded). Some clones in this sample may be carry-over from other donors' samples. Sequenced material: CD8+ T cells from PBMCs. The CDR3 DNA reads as TGTGCCAGCAGTTACTCGAACGGGGGCGCGGAGACCCAGTACTTC. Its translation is CASSYSNGGAETQYF.